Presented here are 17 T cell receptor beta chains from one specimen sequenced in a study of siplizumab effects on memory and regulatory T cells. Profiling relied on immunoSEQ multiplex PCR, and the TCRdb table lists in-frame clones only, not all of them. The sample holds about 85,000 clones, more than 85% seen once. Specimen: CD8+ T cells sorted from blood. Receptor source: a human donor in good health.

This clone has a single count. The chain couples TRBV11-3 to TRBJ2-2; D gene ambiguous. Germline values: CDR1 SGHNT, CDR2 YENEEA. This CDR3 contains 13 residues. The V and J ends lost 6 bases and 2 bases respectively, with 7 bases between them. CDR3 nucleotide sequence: TGTGCCAGCAGGGAGTCCAACACCGGGGAGCTGTTTTTT. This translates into CASRESNTGELFF.

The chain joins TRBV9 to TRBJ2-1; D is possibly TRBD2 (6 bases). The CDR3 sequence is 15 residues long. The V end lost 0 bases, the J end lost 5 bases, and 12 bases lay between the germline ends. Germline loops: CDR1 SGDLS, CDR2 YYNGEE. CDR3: CASSVGASVHNEQFF. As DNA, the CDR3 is TGTGCCAGCAGCGTAGGGGCTAGCGTACACAATGAGCAGTTCTTC.

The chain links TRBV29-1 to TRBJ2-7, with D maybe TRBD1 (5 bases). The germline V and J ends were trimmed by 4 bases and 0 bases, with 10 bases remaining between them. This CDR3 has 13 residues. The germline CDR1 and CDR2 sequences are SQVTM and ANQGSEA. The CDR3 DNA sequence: TGCAGCGTTGCGCTGGACATCTCCTACGAGCAGTACTTC. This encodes CSVALDISYEQYF.

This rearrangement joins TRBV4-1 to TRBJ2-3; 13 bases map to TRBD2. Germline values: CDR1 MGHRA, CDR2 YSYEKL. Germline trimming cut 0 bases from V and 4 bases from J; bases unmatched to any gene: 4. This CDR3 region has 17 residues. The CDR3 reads CASSQERLAGGSDTQYF. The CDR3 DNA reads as TGCGCCAGCAGCCAAGAAAGACTAGCGGGAGGTTCAGATACGCAGTATTTT.

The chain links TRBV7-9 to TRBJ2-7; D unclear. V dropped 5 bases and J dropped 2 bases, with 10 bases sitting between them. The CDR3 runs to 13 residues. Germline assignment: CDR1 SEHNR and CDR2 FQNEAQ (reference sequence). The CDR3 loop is CASSDDLPYEQYF. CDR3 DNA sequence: TGTGCCAGCAGCGACGATCTACCCTACGAGCAGTACTTC.

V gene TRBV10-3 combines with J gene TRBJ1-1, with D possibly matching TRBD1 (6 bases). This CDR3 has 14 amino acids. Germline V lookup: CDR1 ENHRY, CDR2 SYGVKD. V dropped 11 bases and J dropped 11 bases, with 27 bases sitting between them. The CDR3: CAVAQDSFIFGAFF. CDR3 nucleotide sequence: TGTGCCGTGGCTCAGGACAGTTTCATCTTTGGTGCTTTCTTT.

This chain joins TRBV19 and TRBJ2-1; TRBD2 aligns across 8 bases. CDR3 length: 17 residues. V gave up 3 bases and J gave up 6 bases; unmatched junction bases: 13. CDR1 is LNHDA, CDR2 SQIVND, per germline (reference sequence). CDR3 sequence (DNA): TGTGCCAGTAGTATTCCTACTAGCGGACTTGGGGGCAATGAGCAGTTCTTC. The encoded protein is CASSIPTSGLGGNEQFF.

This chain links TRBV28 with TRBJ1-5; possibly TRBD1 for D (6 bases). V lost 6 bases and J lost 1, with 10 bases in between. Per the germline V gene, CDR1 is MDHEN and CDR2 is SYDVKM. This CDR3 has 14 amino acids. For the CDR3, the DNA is TGTGCCAGCAGCCAAGGGGGGAGCAATCAGCCCCAGCATTTT. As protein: CASSQGGSNQPQHF.

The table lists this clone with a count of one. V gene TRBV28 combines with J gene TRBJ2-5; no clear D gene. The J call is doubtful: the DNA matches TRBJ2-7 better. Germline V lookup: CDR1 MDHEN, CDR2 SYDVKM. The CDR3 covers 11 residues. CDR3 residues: CASSLIYEQYF. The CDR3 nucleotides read TGTGCCAGCAGTTTAATCTACGAGCAGTACTTC.

CDR3 region: CASSDGLQGGEQYF. The DNA of the CDR3 is TGTGCCAGCAGCGACGGACTACAAGGGGGGGAGCAGTACTTC. This chain connects TRBV9 to TRBJ2-7; the D gene could be TRBD1 or TRBD2 (6 bases each). V shed 3 bases and J shed 7 bases, with 17 bases lying between them. The CDR3 loop spans 14 amino acids. CDR1 is SGDLS, CDR2 YYNGEE, per germline.

Here the CDR3 reads CASSLGDRGVDGYTF. The CDR3 DNA follows: TGTGCCAGCTCACTAGGGGACAGGGGTGTGGATGGCTACACCTTC. The chain joins TRBV18 to TRBJ1-2, with 10 bases aligning to TRBD1. V gave up 4 bases and J gave up 6 bases; unmatched junction bases: 8. This CDR3 spans 15 amino acids. CDR1 and CDR2 from the germline V gene are KGHSH and LQKENI.

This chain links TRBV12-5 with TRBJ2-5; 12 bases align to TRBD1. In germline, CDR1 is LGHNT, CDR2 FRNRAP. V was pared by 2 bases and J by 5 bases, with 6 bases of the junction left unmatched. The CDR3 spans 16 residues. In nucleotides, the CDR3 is TGTGCTAGTGGTTTGTCGGGACAGGGGGCTGAGGAGACCCAGTACTTC. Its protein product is CASGLSGQGAEETQYF.

The CDR3 loop reads CASSLGRARYYEQYF. CDR3 coding DNA: TGTGCCAGCAGCTTGGGTCGAGCCCGATACTACGAGCAGTACTTC. The chain combines TRBV13 with TRBJ2-7; D not resolved. The V and J ends lost 3 bases and 3 bases respectively, with 15 bases between them. The CDR3 has 15 amino acids. Germline lookup yields CDR1 PRHDT and CDR2 FYEKMQ (reference sequence). Variable domain in full (rest from reference TRBV13 and TRBJ2-7): AAGVIQSPRHLIKEKRETATLKCYPIPRHDTVYWYQQGPGQDPQFLISFYEKMQSDKGSIPDRFSAQQFSDYHSELNMSSLELGDSALYFCASSLGRARYYEQYFGPGTRLTVT.

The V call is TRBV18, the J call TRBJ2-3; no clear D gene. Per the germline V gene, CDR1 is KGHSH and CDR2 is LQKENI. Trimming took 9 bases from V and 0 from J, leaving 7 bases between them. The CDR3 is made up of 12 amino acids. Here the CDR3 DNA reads TGTGCCAGTTCCGACAGCACAGATACGCAGTATTTT. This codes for CASSDSTDTQYF.

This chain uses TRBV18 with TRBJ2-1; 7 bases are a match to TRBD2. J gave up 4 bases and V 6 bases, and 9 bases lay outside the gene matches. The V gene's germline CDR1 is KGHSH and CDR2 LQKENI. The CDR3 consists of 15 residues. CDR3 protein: CASSPRDYLYNEQFF. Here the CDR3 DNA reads TGTGCCAGCTCGCCCCGGGACTACTTATACAATGAGCAGTTCTTC.

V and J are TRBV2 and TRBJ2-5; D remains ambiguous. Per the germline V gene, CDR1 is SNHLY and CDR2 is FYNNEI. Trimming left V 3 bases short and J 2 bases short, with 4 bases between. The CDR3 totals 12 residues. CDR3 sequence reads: CASSEWQETQYF. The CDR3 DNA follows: TGTGCCAGCAGTGAGTGGCAAGAGACCCAGTACTTC.

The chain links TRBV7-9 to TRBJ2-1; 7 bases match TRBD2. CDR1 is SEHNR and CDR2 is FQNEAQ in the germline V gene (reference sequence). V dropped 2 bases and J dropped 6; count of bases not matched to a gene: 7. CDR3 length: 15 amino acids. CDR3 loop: CASSLRGENFNEQFF. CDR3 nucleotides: TGTGCCAGCAGCTTACGGGGGGAGAACTTCAATGAGCAGTTCTTC.